The 9 T cell receptor beta chains in this list originate from one sample, sequenced in a study of T cell repertoires in aging, cancer and after chemotherapy. Multiplex touch-down PCR with TRB-A/B primers amplified rearranged V-D-J TRB sequences. One entry per CDR3 protein results from TCRdb running MiXCR on the multiplex PCR reads. This sample has 9,300 or so distinct CDR3 sequences, with 30% to 45% found just once. The template was genomic DNA from peripheral blood, not RNA. The sample was blood. The source of these receptors is a human donor in good health.

The V and J genes are TRBV7-6 and TRBJ2-2; D assignment may be TRBD1 or TRBD2 (6 bases each). The CDR3 covers 14 residues. Trimming pared 5 bases from V and 5 bases from J, leaving 12 bases between. Germline CDR1 is SGHVS and CDR2 is FNYEAQ. As DNA, the CDR3 is TGTGCCAGCAGCCGCGGGACAATGACCGGGGAGCTGTTTTTT. Translation gives CASSRGTMTGELFF.

This CDR3 is CASSLEGAAKLFF. The CDR3 DNA sequence: TGTGCCAGCTCACTGGAGGGGGCGGCAAAACTGTTTTTT. The J gene is TRBJ1-4, the V gene TRBV18; 7 bases fit TRBD1. V shed 4 bases and J 10 bases; nucleotides not matched to a gene: 6. Germline V CDR1 and CDR2: KGHSH, LQKENI. This CDR3 spans 13 amino acids.

This rearrangement joins TRBV13 to TRBJ2-1; 9 nucleotides line up with TRBD1. J was trimmed by 6 bases and V by 6 bases; bases with no gene match: 6. Germline V gene lookup returns CDR1 PRHDT and CDR2 FYEKMQ (reference sequence). The CDR3 runs 14 residues. The CDR3 DNA reads as TGTGCCAGCAGAAAGACAGGGGGGTCCAATGAGCAGTTCTTC. Translation: CASRKTGGSNEQFF.

V and J are TRBV5-5 and TRBJ2-1; a weak D match, TRBD2 (5 bases). CDR1 is SGHKS, CDR2 YYEKEE, per germline (reference sequence). V was shortened by 1 base and J by 0 bases, with 8 bases between the two germline ends. CDR3 length equals 15 residues. The DNA for the CDR3 is TGTGCCAGCAGCTTGAGCAGCGGCTCCTACAATGAGCAGTTCTTC. Translating it yields CASSLSSGSYNEQFF. The entire variable domain, with the rest obtained from reference TRBV5-5 and TRBJ2-1, is as follows: DAGVTQSPTHLIKTRGQQVTLRCSPISGHKSVSWYQQVLGQGPQFIFQYYEKEERGRGNFPDRFSARQFPNYSSELNVNALLLGDSALYLCASSLSSGSYNEQFFGPGTRLTVL.

CDR3 amino acids: CASREDGNTEAFF. CDR3 nucleotides: TGTGCCAGCAGGGAGGACGGGAACACTGAAGCTTTCTTT. The chain uses TRBV6-2 or TRBV6-3 and TRBJ1-1, with D unresolved. V was clipped by 6 bases and J by 1 base, with 9 bases between them. Germline CDR1 MNHEY, CDR2 SVGEGT. The CDR3 is 13 amino acids.

This clonotype was detected only once. The V call is TRBV20-1, the J call TRBJ2-7, with D perhaps matching TRBD2 (6 bases). The CDR3 extends over 14 amino acids. Germline loops: CDR1 DFQATT, CDR2 SNEGSKA (reference sequence). V lost 0 bases and J lost 4, with 13 bases in between. The CDR3 coding sequence is TGCAGTGCTAGAGATTCCCTAGCGAGGTACGAGCAGTACTTC. The encoded protein is CSARDSLARYEQYF.

This clonotype was picked up a small number of times. The gene calls are TRBV6-5 and TRBJ1-2; possible D gene TRBD1, 5 bases. CDR1 MNHEY and CDR2 SVGAGI come from the germline V gene. The CDR3 runs to 14 residues. Trimming stripped 1 base from V and 8 bases from J, with 14 bases between. The CDR3 sequence is CASSYWDLRGGYTF. The CDR3, as DNA: TGTGCCAGCAGTTACTGGGACCTACGAGGGGGCTACACCTTC.

This clonotype was seen a handful of times. V usage is TRBV13 and J usage is TRBJ1-2; 10 positions match TRBD1. The CDR3 sequence is 15 residues long. Germline CDR1 is PRHDT and CDR2 is FYEKMQ (reference sequence). V shed 6 bases, J shed 4 bases, and the junction held 8 bases outside the gene matches. The CDR3 DNA reads TGTGCCAGCAGGCCCGGGACAGGGGTTCGCTATGGCTACACCTTC. This gives the protein CASRPGTGVRYGYTF.

CDR3: CASSAPTHGESYEQYF. The CDR3 coding sequence is TGTGCCAGCAGCGCCCCAACCCACGGGGAGTCCTACGAGCAGTACTTC. The chain uses TRBV13 and TRBJ2-7, with a possible D match to TRBD2 (5 bases). Germline V gene sequence: CDR1 PRHDT, CDR2 FYEKMQ (reference sequence). This CDR3 has 16 amino acids. The V gene lost 5 bases and the J gene lost 1 base, with 18 bases spanning the gap.